Listed here is a single T cell receptor beta chain. The data derive from a study of radiation and T cells in renal cell carcinoma. As for time point: blood 2 weeks post-SBRT. Regarding treatment: 15 Gy SBRT to primary tumor, nephrectomy 4 weeks later. The germline CDR1 and CDR2 sequences are SGHRS and YFSETQ. V shed 2 bases, J shed 6 bases, and the junction held 6 bases outside the gene matches. This CDR3 contains 14 residues. Assay used: immunoSEQ multiplex PCR; TCRdb lists only in-frame clones, some missing. The table records 120,000 or so clones, roughly four fifths of them present only once. The chain recombines TRBV5-1 with TRBJ2-7; 9 bases agree with TRBD2. This specimen consisted of blood, obtained from a patient whose treatment included radiotherapy and nephrectomy. The TCR sequence derives from a middle-aged man with renal cell carcinoma. The CDR3 coding sequence is TGCGCCAGCAGCTTAGCGGGAGGTCCCCTCGAGCAGTACTTC. It yields the protein CASSLAGGPLEQYF.